This T cell receptor beta chain appears in the sequencing data of a study of T cell clonotyping in hematopoietic cell transplantation. Study findings and constraints: Cells were unsorted, so CD4 and CD8 contributions were not separated. After transplant, recipient diversity fell while pathologically expanded clonotypes grew through day 180.

Points on this clone: Its specificity is unknown.

Measured with immunoSEQ multiplex PCR; TCRdb has only the in-frame clones, and not every one. Seen here are roughly 4,000 clones, approximately 95% observed once, and the top ten hold about 0.92%. Blood collection times were about day -28 and days 30, 100, 180 posttransplant. Germline V gene data show CDR1 as SGHRS and CDR2 as YFSETQ. V gave up 4 bases and J gave up 6 bases; unmatched junction bases: 5. The CDR3 contains 14 residues. Sample: PBMCs, taken 30 days after allogeneic stem cell transplant. This chain connects TRBV5-1 to TRBJ1-4, with TRBD1 matching 8 bases. The source is a male patient in his fifties who had an allogeneic stem cell transplant from a related donor, so the T cells may come from the graft donor. Some clones in this sample may be carry-over from other donors' samples. Here the CDR3 reads CASSGGQGYEKLFF. The CDR3 coding sequence is TGCGCCAGCAGCGGCGGACAGGGTTATGAAAAACTGTTTTTT.